This T cell receptor beta chain originates from a study of shared clonotypes between healthy human individuals (dated by TCRdb to about 2020). Study-wide context: A couple of women and a few men aged 18 to 49 years were included in the cohort. For each donor, CD4 naive and CD4 memory were each run on three plates, CD8 naive on two plates, and CD8 memory on one plate. To estimate repertoire size and how much clonotype sharing occurs between individuals, the study deeply sequenced the blood TCR repertoires of about five healthy adults. To increase sequencing depth and limit assay-specific biases, different laboratories used diverse techniques to prepare libraries and sequence TCR repertoires. Each donor's leukapheresis produced roughly between about 0.85 and 10 billion PBMCs. Beyond this particular receptor, the publication reports: Compared with non-shared clonotypes, clonotypes shared by all four sorted-subset donors had higher generation probabilities. Naive subsets generally had larger estimated clonotype richness than memory subsets. When a handful of donors were compared, the shared fraction of clonotypes was 5% to 6.5% for naive CD4, around 3.6% for naive CD8, roughly 2.5% for memory CD4, and 0.35% to 0.5% for memory CD8. Pairwise subsampling indicated that sequencing depth was expected to affect the degree of clonotype sharing among donors. Because the study included only a small number of donors, the genetic and exposure-history diversity represented was limited. Sampling was restricted to blood, and TCR repertoires in tissue are likely to differ from TCR repertoires in blood. Rarefaction of sorted-subset datasets indicated incomplete sequencing despite the large sequencing depth.

The donors were healthy, HIV-negative adults with no recently reported acute infections or vaccinations. Every donor was a Caucasian adult residing in Nashville, Tennessee, USA. Magnetic negative selection was used to enrich CD4+ T cells, after which naive cells were positively selected on CD45RA and the negative fraction became the memory subset. Blood was obtained by leukapheresis, after which PBMCs were separated by Ficoll-Histopaque density gradient centrifugation and cryopreserved in liquid nitrogen vapor phase. Analytical flow cytometry was used to check the purity and quantity of every magnetically sorted T cell population. Each sorted fraction had its genomic DNA isolated and then quantified by UV absorbance on a Nanodrop 2000c. About this clone itself: Which antigen it targets is not known. No much larger clone is present one base from it, and per-base qualities are unavailable.

Using the deep immunoSEQ assay, multiplex PCR amplified TCR CDR3 regions from genomic DNA. Extracted genomic DNA from each cell subset was spread evenly across all wells of several immunoSEQ 96-well plates, with each plate serving as a replicate. Each replicate PCR for sorted subsets received approximately 220 ng genomic DNA, equal to tens of thousands of T cell genomes. Purified libraries were quantified with a Qubit 3.0 fluorometer, sized on a Bioanalyzer 2100, and re-quantified with the KAPA Library Quantification kit. A separate single-read 150-cycle Illumina NextSeq 550 flow cell was used to sequence each immunoSEQ 96-well plate. The original methods were these. Because only junctional sequences without quality scores were contained in the immunoSEQ output, filtering matching that applied to full-length reads could not be performed. To assign V/J genes and CDR3, sequences were annotated using PyIR, a Python wrapper for IgBLAST v1.9, with IMGT germline references. Reads with weak V/J assignments (E-value above 1e-6), missing CDR3, stop codons, out-of-frame junctions, or ambiguous translated residues were removed. V3J clonotypes were defined by identical inferred V gene, J gene, and CDR3 amino acid sequence. Percentage overlap between repertoires was computed as shared unique clonotypes divided by the size of the smaller repertoire. Repertoire richness was assessed with RTK rarefaction, the Chao1 estimator, and Recon v2.1 estimates of unobserved clonotypes. Generation probabilities were computed with OLGA for all TCRbeta clonotypes obtained by the gDNA method from several donors. TCRdb stores this immuneACCESS table with in-frame sequences only. Part of the clones is absent; in the studies checked, under half of the shortfall reflects unresolved V genes, and no reason is known for the rest. V and J calls and clone size come straight from that table; D and trimming were deduced from the DNA. Within this sample are about 2.4 million clones, with over 85% of them counted one time only. Together, the top ten hold approximately 0.35% of the sample.

V gives up 4 bases and J gives up 0 bases, and the segment between their germline ends measures 22 bases. From its cysteine to its phenylalanine, the CDR3 spans 18 amino acids. The only DNA kept is the CDR3, 54 bases in frame from the first base. In this chain, TRBV5-3 is recombined with TRBJ1-1, with TRBD1 as a weak D call on 5 bases. TRBV5-3 is known as an ORF, though its function is uncertain. This sequence originates from a man aged 18 to 29 in good health. Some clones in this sample may be carry-over from other donors' samples. Sample: naive CD4+ T cells from PBMCs. According to the study, the label for this sample's cell subset or site signals: CD45RA+ positively selected. CDR3 protein: CARSRPGHNSPMNTEAFF. The sequenced DNA: TGTGCCAGAAGCCGACCTGGACACAATTCTCCCATGAACACTGAAGCTTTCTTT.